This record looks at one TCR beta chain sequence and its context. Authors' processing steps: Cell counts per sample came from amplifying reference gene primers. The data were produced by immunoSEQ multiplex PCR, yet TCRdb's version contains in-frame clones alone and is incomplete. From that table come the V and J calls and clone size; the DNA was used to work out D and trimming. Of 95,000 to 150,000 clones listed, around 87% are singletons. The sample is drawn from a study of blood T cell repertoires in COVID-19. Across the whole study: Material from acute and convalescent COVID-19 was sourced from the United States, Italy and Spain. The analysed material was cDNA or gDNA that came from T cells, B-cell-depleted T cells, or PBMCs.

CDR1 and CDR2 from the germline V gene are MNHEY and SMNVEV (reference sequence). This CDR3 region has 14 residues. V lost 7 bases, J lost 5 bases, and 7 bases stayed unmatched. The chain links TRBV27 to TRBJ1-1; 10 nucleotides line up with TRBD1. The source is an older woman with acute or convalescent COVID-19. The sample comprised peripheral blood. In nucleotides, the CDR3 is TGTGCCAGCACCGGACAGGGGGGCGGGACTGAAGCTTTCTTT. Translating gives CASTGQGGGTEAFF.